This TCR beta chain emerged from a study of early T cells in non-severe SARS-CoV-2 infection. TCRdb re-derived calls from the 5' RACE reads in MiXCR, one entry per CDR3 protein. In the table there are 30,000 to 35,000 distinct CDR3 sequences, about 6.7% of which are singletons. Germline CDR1 SGHAT, CDR2 FQNNGV. CDR3 size: 15 residues. V was shortened by 4 bases and J by 10 bases, with 20 bases between the two germline ends. The table lists this clonotype with many counts. The V call is TRBV11-2, the J call TRBJ2-1; D tentatively reads TRBD1 or TRBD2 (6 bases each). The source material was whole blood. The clonotype comes from an adult who was a healthcare worker with PCR-confirmed SARS-CoV-2 infection or an uninfected control (not recorded which). The DNA for the CDR3 is TGTGCCAGCAGCTCCCTAGCGAATATAGGGGGAGAGCAGTTCTTC. This codes for CASSSLANIGGEQFF.